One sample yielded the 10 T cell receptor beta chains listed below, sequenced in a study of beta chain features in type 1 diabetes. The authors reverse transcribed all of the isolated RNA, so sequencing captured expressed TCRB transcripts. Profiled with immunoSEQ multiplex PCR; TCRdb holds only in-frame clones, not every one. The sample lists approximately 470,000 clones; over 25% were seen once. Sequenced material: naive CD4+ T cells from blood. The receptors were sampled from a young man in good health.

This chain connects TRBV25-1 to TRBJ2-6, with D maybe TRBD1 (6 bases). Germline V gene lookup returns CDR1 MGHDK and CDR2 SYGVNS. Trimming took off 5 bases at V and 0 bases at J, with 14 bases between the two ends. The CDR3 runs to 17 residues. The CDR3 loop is CASSPGTSSSGANVLTF. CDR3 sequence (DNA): TGTGCCAGCAGTCCCGGGACATCCAGCTCTGGGGCCAACGTCCTGACTTTC. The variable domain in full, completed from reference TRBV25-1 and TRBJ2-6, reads EADIYQTPRYLVIGTGKKITLECSQTMGHDKMYWYQQDPGMELHLIHYSYGVNSTEKGDLSSESTVSRIRTEHFPLTLESARPSHTSQYLCASSPGTSSSGANVLTFGAGSRLTVL.

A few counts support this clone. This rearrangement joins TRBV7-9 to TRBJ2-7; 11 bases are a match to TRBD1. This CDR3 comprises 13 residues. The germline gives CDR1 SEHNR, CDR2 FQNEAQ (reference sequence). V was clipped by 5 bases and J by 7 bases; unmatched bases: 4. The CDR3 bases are TGTGCCAGCAGCCGGACAGGGGGCAAAGAGCAGTACTTC. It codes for CASSRTGGKEQYF.

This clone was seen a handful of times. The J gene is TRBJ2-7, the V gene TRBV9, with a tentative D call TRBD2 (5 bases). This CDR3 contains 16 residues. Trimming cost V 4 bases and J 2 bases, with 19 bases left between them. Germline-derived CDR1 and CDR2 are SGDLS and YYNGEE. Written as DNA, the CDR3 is TGTGCCAGCAGCCCCCACCGGGCAGGAGGTCCCTACGAGCAGTACTTC. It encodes CASSPHRAGGPYEQYF.

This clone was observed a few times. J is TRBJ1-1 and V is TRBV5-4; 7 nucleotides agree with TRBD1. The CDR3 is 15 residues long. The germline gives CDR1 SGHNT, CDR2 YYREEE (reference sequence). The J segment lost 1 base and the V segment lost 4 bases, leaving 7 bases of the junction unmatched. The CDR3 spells CASSARQGENTEAFF. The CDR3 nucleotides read TGTGCCAGCAGCGCGAGACAGGGAGAGAACACTGAAGCTTTCTTT.

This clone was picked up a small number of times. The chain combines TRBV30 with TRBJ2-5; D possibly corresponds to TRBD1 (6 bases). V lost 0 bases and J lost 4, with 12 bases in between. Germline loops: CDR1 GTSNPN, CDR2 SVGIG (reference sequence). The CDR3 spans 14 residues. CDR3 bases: TGTGCCTGGAGTGTTGGCAGGGGCGCAGAGACCCAGTACTTC. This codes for CAWSVGRGAETQYF.

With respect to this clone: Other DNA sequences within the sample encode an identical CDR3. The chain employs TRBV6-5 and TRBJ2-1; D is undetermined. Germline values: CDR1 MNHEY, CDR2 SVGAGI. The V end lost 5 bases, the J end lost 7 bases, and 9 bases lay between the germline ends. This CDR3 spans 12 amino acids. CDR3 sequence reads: CASSRAGNEQFF. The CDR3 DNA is TGTGCCAGCAGTAGAGCTGGAAATGAGCAGTTCTTC.

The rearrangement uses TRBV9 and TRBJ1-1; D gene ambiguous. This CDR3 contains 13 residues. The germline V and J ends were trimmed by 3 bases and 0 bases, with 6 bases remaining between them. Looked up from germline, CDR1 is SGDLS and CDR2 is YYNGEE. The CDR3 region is CASSENMNTEAFF. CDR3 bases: TGTGCCAGCAGCGAGAATATGAACACTGAAGCTTTCTTT.

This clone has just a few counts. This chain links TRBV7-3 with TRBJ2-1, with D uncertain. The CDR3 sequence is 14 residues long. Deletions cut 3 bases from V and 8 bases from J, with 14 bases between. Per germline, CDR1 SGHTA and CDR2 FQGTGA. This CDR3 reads CASSLSADRDEQFF. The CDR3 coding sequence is TGTGCCAGCAGCTTGTCCGCCGATAGGGATGAGCAGTTCTTC.

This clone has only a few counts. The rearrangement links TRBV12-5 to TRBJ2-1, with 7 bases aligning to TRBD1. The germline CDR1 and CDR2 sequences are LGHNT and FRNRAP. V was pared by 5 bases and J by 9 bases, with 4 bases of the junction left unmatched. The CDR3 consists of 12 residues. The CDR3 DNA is TGTGCTAGTGGTCTAAGACAGGGTGAGCAGTTCTTC. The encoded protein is CASGLRQGEQFF.

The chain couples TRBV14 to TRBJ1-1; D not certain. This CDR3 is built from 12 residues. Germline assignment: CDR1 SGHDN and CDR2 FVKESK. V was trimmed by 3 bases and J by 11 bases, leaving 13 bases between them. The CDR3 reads CASSQSHLRAFF. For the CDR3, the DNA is TGTGCCAGCAGCCAGTCCCATCTCCGGGCTTTCTTT.